A selection of T cell receptor beta chains follows, all from one sample in a study of post-analysis software for immune sequencing data. One entry per CDR3 protein results from TCRdb running MiXCR on the PCR reads. Among about 170,000 distinct CDR3 sequences listed, around 28% were seen once. The sample was blood. All receptors come from a girl between 10 and 17 years old with multiple sclerosis. Both conserved end residues are part of each CDR3. Each record gives: clone size, J gene, CDR3 length, V gene, D gene, CDR3 protein, CDR3 DNA. A D gene is named only where the DNA matches it firmly. Size tells how often a clone was seen (once, few, many) or the class of an expanded clone, and some rows leave it out.

NA TRBJ1-2 13 TRBV29-1 NA CSGGDTANYGYTF TGCAGCGGGGGGGACACCGCTAACTATGGCTACACCTTC
few TRBJ1-2 15 TRBV6-5 NA CASSSSGRPGAGYTF TGTGCCAGCAGTTCCTCAGGGCGTCCCGGCGCTGGCTACACCTTC
NA TRBJ2-3 18 TRBV24-1 TRBD1 CATSDPNRDRGSTDTQYF TGTGCCACCAGTGATCCTAACCGGGACAGGGGCAGCACAGATACGCAGTATTTT
many TRBJ2-5 15 TRBV6-6 TRBD1 CASSGEQGFGETQYF TGTGCCAGCAGTGGGGAACAGGGGTTTGGGGAGACCCAGTACTTC
few TRBJ2-7 17 TRBV6-8 NA CASSYEAPEPGSYEQYF TGTGCCAGCAGTTACGAGGCCCCCGAACCCGGGTCCTACGAGCAGTACTTC
many TRBJ2-5 14 TRBV6-6 NA CASNRDNYKETQYF TGTGCCAGCAACCGGGACAATTATAAAGAGACCCAGTACTTC
many TRBJ2-3 15 TRBV23-1 NA CASSQSKRYTDTQYF TGCGCCAGCAGTCAATCGAAGCGGTACACAGATACGCAGTATTTT
once TRBJ2-3 18 TRBV4-2 TRBD2 CASSQEIRLAGYTDTQYF TGTGCCAGCAGCCAAGAAATAAGACTAGCGGGCTACACAGATACGCAGTATTTT
NA TRBJ1-1 16 TRBV13 TRBD1 CASSLQGEGANAEAFF TGTGCCAGCAGCTTACAGGGGGAGGGAGCGAACGCTGAAGCTTTCTTT
few TRBJ2-1 13 TRBV9 NA CASSVSSDNEQFF TGTGCCAGCAGCGTTTCTAGCGACAATGAGCAGTTCTTC
few TRBJ2-2 15 TRBV29-1 TRBD1 CSVEVTGVNTGELFF TGCAGCGTTGAAGTTACAGGGGTCAACACCGGGGAGCTGTTTTTT
many TRBJ2-5 16 TRBV7-2 NA CASNPGRLEGGETQYF TGTGCCAGCAACCCGGGACGACTTGAGGGGGGGGAGACCCAGTACTTC
few TRBJ1-4 13 TRBV20-1 NA CSARGGWNEKLFF TGCAGTGCTAGAGGGGGTTGGAATGAAAAACTGTTTTTT
NA TRBJ1-1 15 TRBV12-3/TRBV12-4 TRBD1 CASSFWDRVNTEAFF TGTGCCAGCAGTTTTTGGGACAGGGTTAACACTGAAGCTTTCTTT
many TRBJ2-3 16 TRBV10-3 TRBD2 CAISETSGPSTDTQYF TGTGCCATCAGCGAGACTAGCGGACCCTCCACAGATACGCAGTATTTT
many TRBJ2-3 11 TRBV29-1 NA CSVEEGVAQYF TGCAGCGTTGAAGAAGGCGTTGCGCAGTATTTT
NA TRBJ2-3 15 TRBV30 TRBD1 CAWSGLNRGTDTQYF TGTGCCTGGAGTGGATTAAACAGGGGAACAGATACGCAGTATTTT
many TRBJ2-4 14 TRBV5-6 NA CASSLGRAKNIQYF TGTGCCAGCAGCTTGGGCAGAGCCAAAAACATTCAGTACTTC
many TRBJ2-7 14 TRBV7-2 TRBD1 CASSLNRGPYEQYF TGTGCCAGCAGCTTAAACAGGGGCCCATACGAGCAGTACTTC
few TRBJ2-3 14 TRBV20-1 NA CSAPLGLALDTQYF TGCAGTGCTCCCCTGGGGCTAGCGCTAGATACGCAGTATTTT
few TRBJ2-5 17 TRBV3-1 TRBD2 CASSYSTSGSGGETQYF TGTGCCAGCAGCTACAGTACTAGCGGGAGTGGAGGAGAGACCCAGTACTTC